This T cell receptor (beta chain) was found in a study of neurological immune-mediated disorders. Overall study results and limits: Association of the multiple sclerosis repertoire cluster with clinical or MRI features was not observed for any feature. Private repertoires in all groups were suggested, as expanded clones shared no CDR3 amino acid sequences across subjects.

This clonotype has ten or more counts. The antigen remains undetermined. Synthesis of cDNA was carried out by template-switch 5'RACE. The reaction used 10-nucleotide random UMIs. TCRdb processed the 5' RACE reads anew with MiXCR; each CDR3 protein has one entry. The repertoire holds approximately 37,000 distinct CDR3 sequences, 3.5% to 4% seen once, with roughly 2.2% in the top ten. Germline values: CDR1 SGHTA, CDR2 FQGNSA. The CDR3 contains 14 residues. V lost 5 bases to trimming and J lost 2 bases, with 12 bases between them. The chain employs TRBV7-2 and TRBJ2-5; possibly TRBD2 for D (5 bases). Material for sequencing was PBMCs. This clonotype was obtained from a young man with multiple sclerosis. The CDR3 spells CASSPGLEQETQYF. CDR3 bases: TGTGCCAGCAGCCCTGGACTGGAACAAGAGACCCAGTACTTC.